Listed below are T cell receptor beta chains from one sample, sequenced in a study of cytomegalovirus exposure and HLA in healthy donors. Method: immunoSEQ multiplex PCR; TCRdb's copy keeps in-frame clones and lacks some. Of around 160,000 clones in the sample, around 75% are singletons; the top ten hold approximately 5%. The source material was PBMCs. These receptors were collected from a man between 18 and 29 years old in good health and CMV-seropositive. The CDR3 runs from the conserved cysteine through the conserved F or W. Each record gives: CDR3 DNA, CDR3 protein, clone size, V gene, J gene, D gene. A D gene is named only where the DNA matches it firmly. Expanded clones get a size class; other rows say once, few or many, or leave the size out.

DNA: TGCAGCGTTGATGTGGCAGGGAACACCGGGGAGCTGTTTTTT
CDR3: CSVDVAGNTGELFF
size: .
V: TRBV29-1
J: TRBJ2-2
D: .

DNA: TGTGCCAGCAGCAACCCTAGCGGGCAAAGCTCCTACAATGAGCAGTTCTTC
CDR3: CASSNPSGQSSYNEQFF
size: .
V: TRBV21-1
J: TRBJ2-1
D: .

DNA: TGTGCCAGTAGTATGCGGGGGGCTTCTGGAAACACCATATATTTT
CDR3: CASSMRGASGNTIYF
size: few
V: TRBV19
J: TRBJ1-3
D: .

DNA: TGTGCCAGCAGCCCCGGAGGCGCCTCCTACAATGAGCAGTTCTTC
CDR3: CASSPGGASYNEQFF
size: .
V: TRBV6-1
J: TRBJ2-1
D: .

DNA: TGTGCCAGCAGCCAAACAGATAGCGAAAACACCGGGGAGCTGTTTTTT
CDR3: CASSQTDSENTGELFF
size: few
V: TRBV11-3
J: TRBJ2-2
D: .

DNA: TGTGCCAGTAGTTCGCCGCCGGGAAGGGTAACCGGGGAGCTGTTTTTT
CDR3: CASSSPPGRVTGELFF
size: .
V: TRBV19
J: TRBJ2-2
D: .

DNA: TGTGCCAGCAGTGTCGAGGGAGGGAGCTCTGGAAACACCATATATTTT
CDR3: CASSVEGGSSGNTIYF
size: .
V: TRBV2
J: TRBJ1-3
D: .

DNA: TGTGCCAGCAGCTCCCGGACTAGCGCCCAAGAGACCCAGTACTTC
CDR3: CASSSRTSAQETQYF
size: .
V: TRBV7-2
J: TRBJ2-5
D: TRBD2

DNA: TGTGCCAGCTCCCAGGGAATGAACACTGAAGCTTTCTTT
CDR3: CASSQGMNTEAFF
size: .
V: TRBV9
J: TRBJ1-1
D: .

DNA: TGTGCCAGCAGTCCCGAAGCACGCACAGATACGCAGTATTTT
CDR3: CASSPEARTDTQYF
size: .
V: TRBV6-1
J: TRBJ2-3
D: .

DNA: TGTGCCAGCAGCTCAACGGCTAGCGGGAGTAGGGAGACCCAGTACTTC
CDR3: CASSSTASGSRETQYF
size: .
V: TRBV9
J: TRBJ2-5
D: TRBD2

DNA: TGTGCCAGCAGCTTAGACGGGACTAGCGGGACGGGTGAGCAGTTCTTC
CDR3: CASSLDGTSGTGEQFF
size: few
V: TRBV13
J: TRBJ2-1
D: TRBD2

DNA: TGTGCCAGCAGTTTCGGCACTGAAGCTTTCTTT
CDR3: CASSFGTEAFF
size: .
V: TRBV28
J: TRBJ1-1
D: .

DNA: TGTGCCAGCAGCTTAGCTGCGGGCTACACCGGGGAGCTGTTTTTT
CDR3: CASSLAAGYTGELFF
size: once
V: TRBV7-2
J: TRBJ2-2
D: .

DNA: TGCGCCAGCAGCCAAGGACAGGGGATCCAAGAGACCCAGTACTTC
CDR3: CASSQGQGIQETQYF
size: .
V: TRBV4-1
J: TRBJ2-5
D: TRBD1

DNA: TGTGCCAGCAGCGCTGGACACCCAAACAATGAGCAGTTCTTC
CDR3: CASSAGHPNNEQFF
size: once
V: TRBV7-9
J: TRBJ2-1
D: .

DNA: TGCGCCAGCAGTTTGCCGGGACAGGGGGCTGGCTATGGCTACACCTTC
CDR3: CASSLPGQGAGYGYTF
size: .
V: TRBV6-6
J: TRBJ1-2
D: TRBD1

DNA: TGTGCCAGCAGTGAGAGGAGGCTAGCGGGAGGCAATGAGCAGTTCTTC
CDR3: CASSERRLAGGNEQFF
size: .
V: TRBV6-1
J: TRBJ2-1
D: TRBD2

DNA: TGTGCCAGTAAAACCGGGGCGGGGACAGAGAACACCGGGGAGCTGTTTTTT
CDR3: CASKTGAGTENTGELFF
size: .
V: TRBV19
J: TRBJ2-2
D: .

DNA: TGTGCCAGCAGCTTGGGAGGGCCGTTAAATGGCTACACCTTC
CDR3: CASSLGGPLNGYTF
size: .
V: TRBV5-4
J: TRBJ1-2
D: .

DNA: TGTGCCAGTTTCCGGGGACTAGCGATGGATGAGCAGTTCTTC
CDR3: CASFRGLAMDEQFF
size: .
V: TRBV27
J: TRBJ2-1
D: TRBD2

DNA: TGTGCCAGCAGTTACCCAATAGCGGGGGGACAAGGTACGCAGTATTTT
CDR3: CASSYPIAGGQGTQYF
size: .
V: TRBV6-6
J: TRBJ2-3
D: TRBD2

DNA: TGTGCCATCAGTGAGAGCGGGACCCCAGATACGCAGTATTTT
CDR3: CAISESGTPDTQYF
size: .
V: TRBV10-3
J: TRBJ2-3
D: TRBD2

DNA: TGTGCCAGCAGCGATGACAGCAACACTGAAGCTTTCTTT
CDR3: CASSDDSNTEAFF
size: .
V: TRBV9
J: TRBJ1-1
D: .

DNA: TGCGCCAGCAGCTTGGCCCCGGGGGGGCGCAATGAGCAGTTCTTC
CDR3: CASSLAPGGRNEQFF
size: .
V: TRBV5-1
J: TRBJ2-1
D: TRBD2

DNA: TGCGCCAGCAGCCAAGATGGACACAGTAGCAATCAGCCCCAGCATTTT
CDR3: CASSQDGHSSNQPQHF
size: .
V: TRBV4-1
J: TRBJ1-5
D: .

DNA: TGTGCCAGCAGCTCTGGGACTAGCGGAAATGAGCAGTTCTTC
CDR3: CASSSGTSGNEQFF
size: .
V: TRBV7-9
J: TRBJ2-1
D: TRBD2

DNA: TGTGCCAGCAGTGAAGTGAGGGCTAGTACGCAGTATTTT
CDR3: CASSEVRASTQYF
size: .
V: TRBV2
J: TRBJ2-3
D: .

DNA: TGTGCCAGCAGCCGCCAAGAACTCTACAATGAGCAGTTCTTC
CDR3: CASSRQELYNEQFF
size: .
V: TRBV6-1
J: TRBJ2-1
D: .

DNA: TGCACCAGCAGCCCGGGGGGCATTAACTATGGCTACACCTTC
CDR3: CTSSPGGINYGYTF
size: .
V: TRBV5-1
J: TRBJ1-2
D: .

DNA: TGTGCCAGCAGCCAGACTATAGCGGGAATCGTCACAGATACGCAGTATTTT
CDR3: CASSQTIAGIVTDTQYF
size: .
V: TRBV14
J: TRBJ2-3
D: TRBD2

DNA: TGTGCCTGGAGTCGGGAGAATGAGCAGTTCTTC
CDR3: CAWSRENEQFF
size: .
V: TRBV30
J: TRBJ2-1
D: .

DNA: TGTGCCAGCAGTGTTCGACAGGGAGGAAGTCAGCCCCAGCATTTT
CDR3: CASSVRQGGSQPQHF
size: .
V: TRBV6-5
J: TRBJ1-5
D: TRBD1

DNA: TGTGCCAGCAGCGGGGGTAGGGAGACCGGAAACACTGAAGCTTTCTTT
CDR3: CASSGGRETGNTEAFF
size: once
V: TRBV9
J: TRBJ1-1
D: .

DNA: TGTGCCAGCAGCTTAGCTCCGGGGATCTCCTACAATGAGCAGTTCTTC
CDR3: CASSLAPGISYNEQFF
size: few
V: TRBV7-9
J: TRBJ2-1
D: .

DNA: TGTGCCTGGGCTGGACAGTTTGAAGCTTTCTTT
CDR3: CAWAGQFEAFF
size: .
V: TRBV30
J: TRBJ1-1
D: .

DNA: TGTGCCAGCAGCCGCAACCCCACGCGACAGGGCAACACAGATACGCAGTATTTT
CDR3: CASSRNPTRQGNTDTQYF
size: .
V: TRBV27
J: TRBJ2-3
D: TRBD1

DNA: TGTGCCAGTAGTTCCCATAGACTGCCCGGTCAGCCCCAGCATTTT
CDR3: CASSSHRLPGQPQHF
size: .
V: TRBV19
J: TRBJ1-5
D: .

DNA: TGTGCCAGCAGCACAGGGGGCGCGAACACTGAAGCTTTCTTT
CDR3: CASSTGGANTEAFF
size: .
V: TRBV7-9
J: TRBJ1-1
D: TRBD1

DNA: TGCGCCAGCAGCCCGACAGGGGGCAGTGAAAAACTGTTTTTT
CDR3: CASSPTGGSEKLFF
size: few
V: TRBV4-1
J: TRBJ1-4
D: TRBD1

DNA: TGTGCCAGTAGTATAACTAGGGAAGAGACCCAGTACTTC
CDR3: CASSITREETQYF
size: .
V: TRBV19
J: TRBJ2-5
D: .

DNA: TGCGCCAGCAGCAAGGAGGGGGCGAACACTGAAGCTTTCTTT
CDR3: CASSKEGANTEAFF
size: few
V: TRBV5-1
J: TRBJ1-1
D: TRBD1

DNA: TGTGCCAGCAGTTACGCCGGGACAGGGAACACCGGGGAGCTGTTTTTT
CDR3: CASSYAGTGNTGELFF
size: .
V: TRBV6-5
J: TRBJ2-2
D: TRBD1

DNA: TGTGCCAGCAGTGAACCGGGACACCTCCAAGAGACCCAGTACTTC
CDR3: CASSEPGHLQETQYF
size: .
V: TRBV28
J: TRBJ2-5
D: .